The rows below give T cell receptor beta chains drawn from one sample of a study of T-cell reconstitution after alpha-beta-depleted transplantation in children. TCRdb ran MiXCR on the PCR reads and lists one entry per CDR3 protein. The sample has 640,000 or so distinct CDR3 sequences, 15% to 20% seen once. The specimen was PBMCs from the stem cell graft donor, collected from the stem cell graft. All receptors come from a human donor who donated a stem cell graft to a child with acute myeloid leukemia. The CDR3 runs from the conserved cysteine through the conserved F or W. A D gene is named only where the DNA matches it firmly. Clone size is not always given. Where it is, it says once, few, many or a class for expanded clones.

V: TRBV15; size: few; D: .; length: 13; J: TRBJ1-5; DNA: TGTGCCACCAGCAGAGTTAAAGGGCAGCCCCAGCATTTT; CDR3: CATSRVKGQPQHF
V: TRBV29-1; size: few; D: TRBD1; length: 16; J: TRBJ1-4; DNA: TGCAGCGCCTGCCGGGACAGGGAGGAATGTAATGAAAAACTGTTTTTT; CDR3: CSACRDREECNEKLFF
V: TRBV28; size: few; D: .; length: 15; J: TRBJ1-6; DNA: TGTGCCAGCAGTTCCTCCGGGACGGGTATTCGACCCCTCCACTTT; CDR3: CASSSSGTGIRPLHF
V: TRBV7-2; size: .; D: .; length: 14; J: TRBJ1-3; DNA: TGTGCCAGCGCTCCGGGCCAGTCTGGAAACACCATGTATTTT; CDR3: CASAPGQSGNTMYF
V: TRBV29-1; size: many; D: .; length: 15; J: TRBJ2-7; DNA: TGCAGCGTTGAGTCGCAGGGGCGCCCACCCTACGAGCAGTACTTC; CDR3: CSVESQGRPPYEQYF
V: TRBV25-1; size: .; D: .; length: 14; J: TRBJ1-4; DNA: TGTGCCAGCAGTGAAGGAGCCCTTGGGGAAAAACTGTTTTTT; CDR3: CASSEGALGEKLFF
V: TRBV20-1; size: many; D: TRBD2; length: 17; J: TRBJ2-1; DNA: TGCAGTGCTAGGGATCAACGTAGCGGGGGGGCCTACAATGAGCAGTTCTTC; CDR3: CSARDQRSGGAYNEQFF
V: TRBV28; size: many; D: .; length: 12; J: TRBJ1-6; DNA: TGTGCCAGCAGCCCTTTACAGTCACCCCTCCACTTT; CDR3: CASSPLQSPLHF
V: TRBV20-1; size: .; D: TRBD1; length: 13; J: TRBJ1-4; DNA: TGCAGTGCGCTCGGGACAGGGGGTGAAAAACTGTTTTTT; CDR3: CSALGTGGEKLFF
V: TRBV7-8; size: .; D: .; length: 16; J: TRBJ1-2; DNA: TGTGCCAGCAGCTTAGTAATTGGGAACTCTAACTATGGCTACACCTTC; CDR3: CASSLVIGNSNYGYTF
V: TRBV20-1; size: few; D: TRBD2; length: 20; J: TRBJ2-1; DNA: TGCAGTGCTAGAGTACCGGGACTAGCGGGGTTTAAGAGCTCCTACAATGAGCAGTTCTTC; CDR3: CSARVPGLAGFKSSYNEQFF
V: TRBV7-2; size: .; D: .; length: 12; J: TRBJ1-2; DNA: TGTGCCAGCAGCTTGGGGGGGGCTGGCTACACCTTC; CDR3: CASSLGGAGYTF
V: TRBV15; size: .; D: .; length: 16; J: TRBJ1-1; DNA: TGTGCCACCAGCAGAGATAGGCTTCGGGTGAACACTGAAGCTTTCTTT; CDR3: CATSRDRLRVNTEAFF
V: TRBV5-5; size: few; D: .; length: 14; J: TRBJ1-1; DNA: TGTGCCAGCAGTTTGGGGGGAGGGACCCATGAAGCTTTCTTT; CDR3: CASSLGGGTHEAFF
V: TRBV20-1; size: many; D: TRBD1; length: 16; J: TRBJ1-3; DNA: TGCAGTGCTAGAGATGCTCGACAGGGCCGTAGAGACACCATATATTTT; CDR3: CSARDARQGRRDTIYF
V: TRBV25-1; size: .; D: .; length: 13; J: TRBJ2-2; DNA: TGTGCCAGCAGTGAATGGGGGTACGGGGAGCTGTTTTTT; CDR3: CASSEWGYGELFF
V: TRBV5-6; size: .; D: TRBD1; length: 16; J: TRBJ1-5; DNA: TGTGCCAGCAGCGACTGGGGGACAGGGGGGCTTCAGCCCCAGCATTTT; CDR3: CASSDWGTGGLQPQHF
V: TRBV7-2; size: many; D: .; length: 14; J: TRBJ1-2; DNA: TGTGCCAGCACCTCAGAGACGGCGAACTATGGCTACACCTTC; CDR3: CASTSETANYGYTF
V: TRBV20-1; size: many; D: TRBD2; length: 16; J: TRBJ2-3; DNA: TGCAGTGCTGGGGCAACTAGCGGGGGTTTCGCAGATACGCAGTATTTT; CDR3: CSAGATSGGFADTQYF
V: TRBV20-1; size: many; D: .; length: 15; J: TRBJ2-2; DNA: TGCAGTGCTAGAGTTCGGGGGCTCTCTGCCGGGGAGCTGTTTTTT; CDR3: CSARVRGLSAGELFF
V: TRBV5-1; size: many; D: TRBD1; length: 17; J: TRBJ2-4; DNA: TGCGCCAGCAGCTCCAGGGGGTTCTCAGGGGCCAAAAACATTCAGTACTTC; CDR3: CASSSRGFSGAKNIQYF
V: TRBV5-1; size: many; D: .; length: 14; J: TRBJ1-2; DNA: TGCGCCAGCAGCACCCGGACGGACGGCTATGGCTACACCTTC; CDR3: CASSTRTDGYGYTF
V: TRBV15; size: many; D: .; length: 16; J: TRBJ2-3; DNA: TGTGCCACCAGCAGAGATTGGGCGGATTCTACGGGTACGCAGTATTTT; CDR3: CATSRDWADSTGTQYF
V: TRBV7-8; size: few; D: .; length: 13; J: TRBJ1-1; DNA: TGTGCCAGCAGCTTAGCACAGTCCCAGGAAGCTTTCTTT; CDR3: CASSLAQSQEAFF
V: TRBV5-1; size: many; D: .; length: 13; J: TRBJ2-7; DNA: TGCGCCAGCAGCTTCGAGGGCGTCTACGAGCAGTACTTC; CDR3: CASSFEGVYEQYF
V: TRBV29-1; size: .; D: TRBD2; length: 21; J: TRBJ2-1; DNA: TGCAGCGTTGAAGGAGGTTCCTTGGCTAGCGGGGGGACTAGCTCCTACAATGAGCAGTTCTTC; CDR3: CSVEGGSLASGGTSSYNEQFF
V: TRBV7-2; size: few; D: .; length: 11; J: TRBJ1-1; DNA: TGTGCCAGCTGGCTGGGACGGCGAGCTTTCTTT; CDR3: CASWLGRRAFF
V: TRBV29-1; size: many; D: TRBD2; length: 15; J: TRBJ2-5; DNA: TGCAGCGTTGAAGAACCAGCGGGGGGGCGGGAGACCCAGTACTTC; CDR3: CSVEEPAGGRETQYF
V: TRBV12-3/TRBV12-4; size: few; D: .; length: 15; J: TRBJ1-1; DNA: TGTGCCAGCAGTTTTCAATCGGTGGGGGTCACTGAAGCTTTCTTT; CDR3: CASSFQSVGVTEAFF
V: TRBV20-1; size: many; D: .; length: 15; J: TRBJ2-7; DNA: TGCAGTGCTAGGTCCCCCGGGAACGAAATCTACGAGCAGTACTTC; CDR3: CSARSPGNEIYEQYF
V: TRBV27; size: .; D: TRBD2; length: 15; J: TRBJ2-5; DNA: TGTGCCAGCAGTTTCGGCGGGGGGAACCAAGAGACCCAGTACTTC; CDR3: CASSFGGGNQETQYF
V: TRBV20-1; size: many; D: TRBD1; length: 15; J: TRBJ1-5; DNA: TGCAGTGCTAGAGCCCAGACAGGGGGCAATCAGCCCCAGCATTTT; CDR3: CSARAQTGGNQPQHF
V: TRBV28; size: .; D: TRBD1; length: 15; J: TRBJ2-1; DNA: TGTGCCAGCAGTCCTAGGACAGGGATGGACAATGAGCAGTTCTTC; CDR3: CASSPRTGMDNEQFF
V: TRBV10-3; size: many; D: TRBD2; length: 13; J: TRBJ2-1; DNA: TGTGCCATCAGTGACCCACTAGCGGGGGAGCAGTTCTTC; CDR3: CAISDPLAGEQFF
V: TRBV20-1; size: many; D: TRBD1; length: 15; J: TRBJ2-1; DNA: TGCAGTGCTAGAGGGGGACAGGGGGAAGCTGGTGAGCAGTTCTTC; CDR3: CSARGGQGEAGEQFF
V: TRBV7-2; size: few; D: .; length: 15; J: TRBJ2-1; DNA: TGTGCCAGCAGCTCACTAATACGGAACCCCAATGAGCAGTTCTTC; CDR3: CASSSLIRNPNEQFF
V: TRBV20-1; size: many; D: TRBD2; length: 16; J: TRBJ2-1; DNA: TGCAGTGCTAGAGATCAGGTCAGCGGGGGATACAATGAGCAGTTCTTC; CDR3: CSARDQVSGGYNEQFF
V: TRBV28; size: .; D: .; length: 15; J: TRBJ2-3; DNA: TGTGCCAGCACCCCGGATGTAGCGGCTGCAGATACGCAGTATTTT; CDR3: CASTPDVAAADTQYF
V: TRBV5-1; size: few; D: .; length: 11; J: TRBJ1-2; DNA: TGCGCCAGCAGCTTGGGGGACTCCATCTCCTTC; CDR3: CASSLGDSISF
V: TRBV5-1; size: few; D: TRBD1; length: 16; J: TRBJ2-5; DNA: TGCGCCAGCAGCTCTCACAGGGGGCCGTTGGAAGAGACCCAGTACTTC; CDR3: CASSSHRGPLEETQYF
V: TRBV9; size: .; D: TRBD2; length: 15; J: TRBJ2-4; DNA: TGTGCCAGCAGCGGCTGGGGGGGGTTAAAAGACATTCAGTACTTC; CDR3: CASSGWGGLKDIQYF
V: TRBV20-1; size: many; D: TRBD1; length: 13; J: TRBJ1-5; DNA: TGCAGTGCTCCCGGACAGGGGAATCAGCCCCAGCATTTT; CDR3: CSAPGQGNQPQHF
V: TRBV6-2/TRBV6-3; size: few; D: .; length: 13; J: TRBJ2-3; DNA: TGTGCCAGCAGTTACAAGGAAGCAGATACGCAGTATTTT; CDR3: CASSYKEADTQYF
V: TRBV12-3/TRBV12-4; size: .; D: .; length: 15; J: TRBJ1-2; DNA: TGTGCCAGCAGTTACAATGGGGTAGCTAACTATGGCTACACCTTC; CDR3: CASSYNGVANYGYTF
V: TRBV25-1; size: few; D: .; length: 17; J: TRBJ2-5; DNA: TGTGCCAGCAGTGAACGAAACCCGGGACTGTGGCAAGAGACCCAGTACTTC; CDR3: CASSERNPGLWQETQYF
V: TRBV12-3/TRBV12-4; size: .; D: TRBD1; length: 15; J: TRBJ2-1; DNA: TGTGCCAGCAGCCGCGGCGGGACAGGGATAGATGAGCAGTTCTTC; CDR3: CASSRGGTGIDEQFF
V: TRBV12-3/TRBV12-4; size: .; D: .; length: 14; J: TRBJ2-4; DNA: TGTGCCAGCAACCCCAGGGGGGCGGCAAACATTCAGTACTTC; CDR3: CASNPRGAANIQYF
V: TRBV13; size: .; D: .; length: 14; J: TRBJ2-7; DNA: TGTGCCAGCAGCTTAGGTTGGGGGGCGAGCGAGCAGTACTTC; CDR3: CASSLGWGASEQYF
V: TRBV29-1; size: many; D: .; length: 14; J: TRBJ1-2; DNA: TGCAGCGTCCGACAACTACAGGGTAAAGGAGGCTACACCTTC; CDR3: CSVRQLQGKGGYTF
V: TRBV29-1; size: .; D: TRBD2; length: 17; J: TRBJ2-1; DNA: TGCAGCGTTATAAAAACTAGCGGGGGTGTCGCCTACAATGAGCAGTTCTTC; CDR3: CSVIKTSGGVAYNEQFF
V: TRBV7-6; size: few; D: TRBD1; length: 16; J: TRBJ1-1; DNA: TGTGCCAGCAGCTCTTTAGTGGGGACAGTGAACACTGAAGCTTTCTTT; CDR3: CASSSLVGTVNTEAFF
V: TRBV4-2; size: few; D: TRBD1; length: 16; J: TRBJ1-6; DNA: TGTGCCAGCAGCCACCTGCAGGGGGATCGAAATTCACCCCTCCACTTT; CDR3: CASSHLQGDRNSPLHF
V: TRBV20-1; size: many; D: .; length: 14; J: TRBJ1-5; DNA: TGCAGTGCTCAAAGGGGGGTGCCTTTTACGCCCCAGCATTTT; CDR3: CSAQRGVPFTPQHF
V: TRBV20-1; size: .; D: TRBD1; length: 16; J: TRBJ2-3; DNA: TGCAGTGCTCCTACCTGGACAGGGTCGTCCACAGATACGCAGTATTTT; CDR3: CSAPTWTGSSTDTQYF
V: TRBV20-1; size: .; D: .; length: 13; J: TRBJ2-5; DNA: TGCAGTGCCACGGACGGTTCCCAAGAGACCCAGTACTTC; CDR3: CSATDGSQETQYF
V: TRBV5-1; size: many; D: .; length: 14; J: TRBJ2-7; DNA: TGCGCCAGCAGCTTGGAGCCCAGAACCAACGAGCAGTACTTC; CDR3: CASSLEPRTNEQYF
V: TRBV15; size: few; D: .; length: 16; J: TRBJ2-3; DNA: TGTGCCACCAGCAGAGATAGAAGGATACCCCCAGATACGCAGTATTTT; CDR3: CATSRDRRIPPDTQYF
V: TRBV7-3; size: many; D: .; length: 14; J: TRBJ2-7; DNA: TGTGCCAGCAGCTCAAGTGGGGGGCCCTACGAGCAGTACTTC; CDR3: CASSSSGGPYEQYF
V: TRBV20-1; size: many; D: TRBD1; length: 12; J: TRBJ1-2; DNA: TGCAGTGCTACGACAGGGCCCTATGGCTACACCTTC; CDR3: CSATTGPYGYTF
V: TRBV20-1; size: few; D: TRBD1; length: 14; J: TRBJ2-2; DNA: TGCAGTGCTAGAGCGGACAGGGTTTGGGAGGAGCTGTTTTTT; CDR3: CSARADRVWEELFF